The 30 T cell receptor beta chains listed next were all sequenced from one sample in a study of monozygotic twins with inflammatory bowel disease. TCRdb re-analyzed the 5' RACE reads; it lists each CDR3 protein once, without DNA. The sample features around 380,000 distinct CDR3 sequences, with around 2.3% in its top ten. The specimen sequenced was blood. The receptors shown here come from a human donor with ulcerative colitis or Crohn's disease, or a healthy co-twin of an affected twin (not recorded which).

The rearrangement joins TRBV19 to TRBJ2-1; there is no DNA to check the TCRdb D call of TRBD1. This CDR3 contains 16 residues. The V gene's germline CDR1 is LNHDA and CDR2 SQIVND (reference sequence). The CDR3 spells CASAGRQGENYNEQFF.

The chain uses TRBV20-1 and TRBJ1-4; TCRdb lists TRBD1, though no DNA is available to test this call. The CDR3 length is 15 residues. CDR1 is DFQATT and CDR2 is SNEGSKA in the germline V gene (reference sequence). CDR3 amino acids: CSARDKFGGNEKLFF.

The chain uses TRBV5-1 and TRBJ1-1; the D call from TCRdb, TRBD1, cannot be confirmed without DNA. This CDR3 is 15 amino acids long. CDR1 is SGHRS and CDR2 is YFSETQ in the germline V gene. CDR3 protein: CASSIGGTANTEAFF.

This chain connects TRBV10-3 to TRBJ2-5; TCRdb designates TRBD1, a call that cannot be tested without DNA. The germline gives CDR1 ENHRY, CDR2 SYGVKD. This CDR3 has 14 amino acids. The CDR3 loop reads CAISEGQHQETQYF.

The chain is built from TRBV5-5 and TRBJ2-1; TCRdb reports TRBD1, a call that lacks DNA to check it against. Germline-derived CDR1 and CDR2 are SGHKS and YYEKEE (reference sequence). The CDR3 is 17 residues long. CDR3: CASSLAWGGSSYNEQFF.

The rearrangement links TRBV5-1 to TRBJ2-3; as DNA is missing, the TRBD2 call by TCRdb cannot be tested. This CDR3 is built from 18 residues. The V gene's germline CDR1 is SGHRS and CDR2 YFSETQ. The CDR3 spells CASSSTVSGGSGTDTQYF.

The chain links TRBV4-1 to TRBJ1-2; TCRdb calls TRBD1, which cannot be checked without DNA. This CDR3 spans 17 amino acids. The V gene's germline CDR1 is MGHRA and CDR2 YSYEKL. CDR3 region: CASSQFTGTGGAAGYTF.

The gene calls are TRBV29-1 and TRBJ2-3; TCRdb's assignment of TRBD1 cannot be checked, as there is no DNA. There are 12 residues in the CDR3. Germline CDR1 and CDR2: SQVTM and ANQGSEA. The CDR3 protein is CSVAARGDTQYF.

This chain joins TRBV7-9 and TRBJ1-2. Germline values: CDR1 SEHNR, CDR2 FQNEAQ (reference sequence). The CDR3 contains 13 residues. This CDR3 is CASSLVLAGGYTF.

The rearrangement joins TRBV18 to TRBJ2-7; TCRdb designates TRBD1, a call that cannot be tested without DNA. CDR3 length: 14 residues. Germline values: CDR1 KGHSH, CDR2 LQKENI. CDR3 sequence: CASSPAGGLDEQYF.

This chain connects TRBV6-1 to TRBJ2-1; TCRdb proposes TRBD1, but this gene call is untestable without DNA. CDR1 and CDR2 from the germline V gene are MNHNS and SASEGT. The length of the CDR3 is 15 residues. The CDR3 here is CASSQTGFSYNEQFF.

The V and J genes are TRBV19 and TRBJ2-5. Germline V gene data show CDR1 as LNHDA and CDR2 as SQIVND (reference sequence). The CDR3 totals 13 residues. Here the CDR3 reads CASNDRIQETQYF.

J is TRBJ1-5 and V is TRBV2; the D call from TCRdb, TRBD1, cannot be confirmed without DNA. The CDR3 runs 15 residues. Looked up from germline, CDR1 is SNHLY and CDR2 is FYNNEI. The CDR3 is CASSVQGRNTQPQHF.

The V call is TRBV20-1, the J call TRBJ2-2; the D call from TCRdb, TRBD1, cannot be confirmed without DNA. Germline CDR1 and CDR2: DFQATT and SNEGSKA (reference sequence). The CDR3 has 14 residues. CDR3 amino acids: CSALPGIYTGELFF.

The chain employs TRBV28 and TRBJ1-2; TCRdb designates TRBD1, a call that cannot be tested without DNA. Germline V gene sequence: CDR1 MDHEN, CDR2 SYDVKM. The CDR3 is 15 amino acids. The CDR3 loop is CASSSVPGGGIGYTF.

The chain couples TRBV7-2 to TRBJ2-2; lacking DNA, the TRBD1 call made by TCRdb goes unchecked. Germline CDR1 and CDR2: SGHTA and FQGNSA. CDR3 length: 17 amino acids. The chain's CDR3 is CASSLGSGLGGTGELFF.

The CDR3 region is CSGTGQITGELFF. J is TRBJ2-2 and V is TRBV29-1; the D call of TRBD1 rests on TCRdb alone, since no DNA is present to check it. CDR1 is SQVTM and CDR2 is ANQGSEA in the germline V gene. CDR3 length equals 13 residues.

J is TRBJ2-7 and V is TRBV6-5; TCRdb gives TRBD1 as the D gene, but with no DNA this cannot be confirmed. CDR3 size: 15 residues. CDR1 is MNHEY, CDR2 SVGAGI, per germline. This CDR3 is CASSYRAEPNYEQYF.

The chain carries TRBV20-1 and TRBJ2-7; TCRdb proposes TRBD2, but this gene call is untestable without DNA. Looked up from germline, CDR1 is DFQATT and CDR2 is SNEGSKA (reference sequence). CDR3 length: 14 amino acids. The CDR3 protein is CSARDHGLADEQYF.

V usage is TRBV7-2 and J usage is TRBJ2-7; TCRdb proposes TRBD2, but this gene call is untestable without DNA. The CDR3 length is 14 residues. Germline values: CDR1 SGHTA, CDR2 FQGNSA. The CDR3 reads CASSPVGGFYEQYF.

The chain links TRBV9 to TRBJ2-1; as DNA is missing, the TRBD2 call by TCRdb cannot be tested. The CDR3 is made up of 17 amino acids. The germline CDR1 and CDR2 sequences are SGDLS and YYNGEE. The CDR3 protein is CASSVGLAGGLYNEQFF. The full variable domain, completed using reference TRBV9 and TRBJ2-1, is DSGVTQTPKHLITATGQRVTLRCSPRSGDLSVYWYQQSLDQGLQFLIQYYNGEERAKGNILERFSAQQFPDLHSELNLSSLELGDSALYFCASSVGLAGGLYNEQFFGPGTRLTVL.

V and J are TRBV7-9 and TRBJ2-7; checking the TCRdb D call of TRBD1 is not possible without DNA. Looked up from germline, CDR1 is SEHNR and CDR2 is FQNEAQ (reference sequence). The CDR3 is made up of 13 amino acids. CDR3: CASSSGRFYEQYF.

The chain couples TRBV28 to TRBJ1-5. The CDR3 contains 16 residues. Germline values: CDR1 MDHEN, CDR2 SYDVKM. CDR3 amino acids: CASSFGLKASNQPQHF.

CDR3 sequence reads: CASSVSMDSRLGNTIYF. This sequence joins TRBV9 and TRBJ1-3; TCRdb lists TRBD1, though no DNA is available to test this call. Looked up from germline, CDR1 is SGDLS and CDR2 is YYNGEE. The CDR3 consists of 17 residues.

This chain links TRBV27 with TRBJ2-7; no DNA is available, so the TRBD2 call from TCRdb remains unchecked. This CDR3 contains 15 residues. The germline V gene has CDR1 MNHEY and CDR2 SMNVEV (reference sequence). CDR3 protein: CASSLSLPPTYEQYF.

The V call is TRBV5-1, the J call TRBJ2-3; TCRdb calls TRBD1, which cannot be checked without DNA. The length of the CDR3 is 16 residues. Germline-derived CDR1 and CDR2 are SGHRS and YFSETQ. CDR3: CASSVTGTGDTDTQYF.

The CDR3 loop is CASSEQTGPTNYGYTF. This chain joins TRBV19 and TRBJ1-2; TCRdb gives TRBD1 as the D gene, but with no DNA this cannot be confirmed. CDR3 length: 16 amino acids. Germline values: CDR1 LNHDA, CDR2 SQIVND (reference sequence).

V and J are TRBV4-1 and TRBJ1-4. Germline V lookup: CDR1 MGHRA, CDR2 YSYEKL. The CDR3 loop spans 15 amino acids. The CDR3 loop is CASSHGTLRKEKLFF.

The chain couples TRBV7-2 to TRBJ2-1; the TCRdb call, TRBD2, lacks DNA for checking. This CDR3 is 15 amino acids long. CDR1 and CDR2 (germline): SGHTA, FQGNSA. The CDR3 spells CASRSLAGVYNEQFF.

The chain has TRBV12-3 or TRBV12-4 and TRBJ1-2; TCRdb outputs TRBD1, but without DNA this stays unchecked. The CDR3 length is 13 residues. The CDR3 is CASSPGPNLGYTF.